Shown below are 32 T cell receptor beta chains from a single sample sequenced in a study of molecular identifiers for immune sequencing clone quantification. TCRdb reprocessed the PCR reads via MiXCR and lists one record per CDR3 protein. The top ten clones hold about 0.93% of a sample with fewer than 25,000 distinct CDR3 sequences, 17% of them seen once. Material: naive CD8+ T cells from blood, with Jurkat cell RNA spiked in. Specified subset: FACS-sorted CD8+CD4-CCR7+CD45RA+ naive T cells. These receptor sequences come from a human donor in good health. Some libraries in this study had Jurkat cell RNA spiked in.

This clonotype rates as medium-sized (0.01 to 0.1%). The V call is TRBV7-2, the J call TRBJ1-5; no firm D call. The CDR3 spans 13 residues. V was clipped by 8 bases and J by 4 bases, with 12 bases between them. CDR1 is SGHTA, CDR2 FQGNSA, per germline. CDR3 bases: TGTGCCAGCGGCCGTACGATAAATCAGCCCCAGCATTTT. Protein sequence: CASGRTINQPQHF.

This clonotype has ten or more counts. The genes are TRBV29-1 and TRBJ2-3, with 9 bases lining up with TRBD2. This CDR3 spans 15 amino acids. V trimming: 7 bases; J trimming: 3 bases; junction bases outside the gene matches: 11. Germline V gives CDR1 SQVTM, CDR2 ANQGSEA. CDR3 sequence (DNA): TGCAGCGCTGGCGGCCCTAGCGGGGCGACAGATACGCAGTATTTT. This translates into CSAGGPSGATDTQYF.

There are many counts of this clonotype. The V gene is TRBV5-4, the J gene TRBJ2-7; D gene unclear. V dropped 0 bases and J dropped 2 bases, with 9 bases sitting between them. Germline-derived CDR1 and CDR2 are SGHNT and YYREEE (reference sequence). CDR3 length: 14 amino acids. CDR3 DNA: TGTGCCAGCAGCTTGGAGGCAACGGCCTACGAGCAGTACTTC. It translates to CASSLEATAYEQYF.

The V call is TRBV5-6, the J call TRBJ1-1; unclear D gene. From germline, CDR1 is SGHDT and CDR2 YYEEEE. V was clipped by 3 bases and J by 5 bases, with 8 bases between them. This CDR3 is built from 12 residues. CDR3: CASSYLETEAFF. In DNA, the CDR3 is TGTGCCAGCAGCTATTTAGAGACTGAAGCTTTCTTT.

This clonotype has at least ten counts. The CDR3 DNA sequence: TGCAGCGTTGAAGACAGGTTGGAAGCTTTCTTT. The encoded protein is CSVEDRLEAFF. This rearrangement joins TRBV29-1 to TRBJ1-1; D unresolved. From germline, CDR1 is SQVTM and CDR2 ANQGSEA. The CDR3 length is 11 residues. The ends were cut back, 0 bases at V and 8 bases at J, with 7 bases in the middle.

This clonotype was observed at least ten times. J is TRBJ1-2 and V is TRBV28; the D gene is possibly TRBD1 (5 bases). Per the germline V gene, CDR1 is MDHEN and CDR2 is SYDVKM. V dropped 2 bases and J dropped 6 bases, with 10 bases sitting between them. This CDR3 region has 13 residues. The CDR3 DNA reads TGTGCCAGCAGTTTAGTAGGGGAGGATGGCTACACCTTC. As protein: CASSLVGEDGYTF.

For this clonotype: A much larger clone lies a single base off, so this may be a read error. The chain combines TRBV6-2 or TRBV6-3 with TRBJ2-2; D might be TRBD2 (6 bases). In germline, CDR1 is MNHEY, CDR2 SVGEGT. The CDR3 contains 17 residues. This CDR3 reads CASSDSTREPNTGELFF. CDR3 sequence (DNA): TGTGCCAGCAGTGACTCGACACGGGAGCCAAACACCGGGGAGCTGTTTTTT.

To note about this clonotype: A much larger clonotype is one base distant, so this may be a read error. The genes are TRBV15 and TRBJ2-7; no firm D call. This CDR3 region has 14 residues. Germline loops: CDR1 LNHNV, CDR2 YYDKDF (reference sequence). As DNA, the CDR3 is TGTGCCACCAGCAAAGATCCGAGTACCTACGAGCAGCACTTC. It codes for CATSKDPSTYEQHF. Full variable domain (outside the CDR3, taken from reference TRBV15 and TRBJ2-7): DAMVIQNPRYQVTQFGKPVTLSCSQTLNHNVMYWYQQKSSQAPKLLFHYYDKDFNNEADTPDNFQSRRPNTSFCFLDIRSPGLGDTAMYLCATSKDPSTYEQHFGPGTRLTVT.

The sample holds many counts of this clonotype. V usage is TRBV11-3 and J usage is TRBJ2-7; TRBD1 matches at 9 bases. V lost 5 bases, J lost 6 bases, and 5 bases stayed unmatched. This CDR3 is 13 amino acids long. Per germline, CDR1 SGHNT and CDR2 YENEEA. CDR3 nucleotides: TGTGCCAGCAGCCTGGGACAGGGACTCGAGCAGTACTTC. This translates into CASSLGQGLEQYF.

Concerning this clonotype itself: Since a much larger clone is just one base distant, this may be a read error. The J gene is TRBJ2-7, the V gene TRBV6-1; unclear D gene. Trimming pared 4 bases from V and 4 bases from J, leaving 11 bases between. The CDR3 spans 13 residues. The germline V gene has CDR1 MNHNS and CDR2 SASEGT. CDR3 DNA sequence: TGTGCCAGCAGTGGTACAGTTTCTTACGAGCAGTACTTC. Translated, it gives CASSGTVSYEQYF.

For this clonotype: This may be a read error: a much more frequent sequence differs by one nucleotide. The chain couples TRBV20-1 to TRBJ2-7; D may match TRBD1 or TRBD2 (5 bases each). Germline V CDR1 and CDR2: DFQATT, SNEGSKA (reference sequence). This CDR3 has 13 residues. CDR3 residues: CGARLGVTHEQYF. The CDR3 DNA follows: TGCGGTGCTAGATTGGGGGTAACCCACGAGCAGTACTTC.

Many counts were recorded for this clonotype. J is TRBJ1-1 and V is TRBV20-1; D might be TRBD1 (6 bases). The CDR3 is 14 amino acids. V dropped 0 bases and J dropped 2 bases, with 10 bases sitting between them. Germline-derived CDR1 and CDR2 are DFQATT and SNEGSKA (reference sequence). In DNA, the CDR3 is TGCAGTGCTAGAGACAGGGGCCAAAACACTGAAGCTTTCTTT. This translates into CSARDRGQNTEAFF.

The table lists this clonotype with many counts. The chain couples TRBV10-2 to TRBJ1-2, with 11 bases that match TRBD1. Unmatched junction bases numbered 9, after V lost 0 bases and J lost 6 bases. This CDR3 is built from 17 residues. Germline CDR1 and CDR2: WSHSY and SAAADI. Here the CDR3 DNA reads TGCGCCAGCAGTGAGTCGACTCTCGGACAGGGGGCGGATGGCTACACCTTC. Protein sequence: CASSESTLGQGADGYTF.

This clonotype has at least ten counts. The chain is built from TRBV6-1 and TRBJ2-7, with a weak D call TRBD1 (5 bases). This CDR3 comprises 15 residues. Per the germline V gene, CDR1 is MNHNS and CDR2 is SASEGT. Trimming cost V 3 bases and J 1 base, with 13 bases left between them. CDR3 sequence reads: CASSDNQDRSYEQYF. DNA for the CDR3: TGTGCCAGCAGTGATAACCAAGACAGATCCTACGAGCAGTACTTC.

This clonotype was recorded a few times. The chain recombines TRBV27 with TRBJ2-3; D is unresolved. Germline lookup yields CDR1 MNHEY and CDR2 SMNVEV (reference sequence). The CDR3 loop spans 16 amino acids. V was pared by 3 bases and J by 4 bases, with 17 bases between. CDR3 nucleotides: TGTGCCAGCAGTTTTTTCCCCTTGAGGTTCCCAGATACGCAGTATTTT. Translating it yields CASSFFPLRFPDTQYF.

This clonotype was seen ten or more times. V usage is TRBV25-1 and J usage is TRBJ2-1; 7 positions match TRBD1. The CDR3 is made up of 14 amino acids. V gave up 6 bases and J gave up 9 bases; unmatched junction bases: 11. CDR1 MGHDK and CDR2 SYGVNS come from the germline V gene. The CDR3: CASSTLEGGGEQFF. CDR3 DNA sequence: TGTGCCAGCAGCACCCTCGAAGGGGGCGGTGAGCAGTTCTTC.

This clonotype was picked up many times. CDR3: CAISGPPGGVIDTQYF. In DNA form, the CDR3 reads TGTGCCATCAGTGGCCCTCCCGGGGGAGTAATAGATACGCAGTATTTT. V and J are TRBV10-3 and TRBJ2-3; tentative D call: TRBD2 (6 bases). The CDR3 consists of 16 residues. The V end lost 4 bases, the J end lost 5 bases, and 19 bases lay between the germline ends. CDR1 and CDR2 (germline): ENHRY, SYGVKD.

About this clonotype itself: Given a much more abundant clone one base away, this may be a read error. Here the CDR3 reads CAGSPQPQETQYF. The CDR3 region has the DNA TGTGCCGGCAGCCCCCAGCCACAAGAGACCCAGTACTTC. This chain connects TRBV5-5 to TRBJ2-5; the D is unclear. This CDR3 spans 13 amino acids. Germline-derived CDR1 and CDR2 are SGHKS and YYEKEE (reference sequence). The variable domain in full, with the rest retrieved from reference TRBV5-5 and TRBJ2-5, is DAGVTQSPTHLIKTRGQQVTLRCSPISGHKSVSWYQQVLGQGPQFIFQYYEKEERGRGNFPDRFSARQFPNYSSELNVNALLLGDSALYLCAGSPQPQETQYFGPGTRLLVL.

This clonotype occurred many times. This chain links TRBV20-1 with TRBJ2-7, with 7 bases identical to TRBD2. The CDR3 has 16 residues. From germline, CDR1 is DFQATT and CDR2 SNEGSKA (reference sequence). The V gene end was trimmed by 5 bases and the J gene end by 3 bases; junction bases not matched to a gene: 16. CDR3 DNA: TGCAGTGCTCCCGAATACCACTCTAGCGGAGACTACGAGCAGTACTTC. This codes for CSAPEYHSSGDYEQYF.

This clonotype was counted many times. The rearrangement uses TRBV5-6 and TRBJ2-7; a weak D match, TRBD2 (6 bases). Germline V CDR1 and CDR2: SGHDT, YYEEEE. This CDR3 has 16 residues. V was trimmed by 0 bases and J by 5 bases, leaving 18 bases between them. CDR3 nucleotide sequence: TGTGCCAGCAGCTTGGACCTGGCGGGGTATGGTGACGAGCAGTACTTC. Its protein is CASSLDLAGYGDEQYF.

This clonotype has ten or more counts. This chain uses TRBV30 with TRBJ2-3; D may be TRBD2 (5 bases). V lost 7 bases and J 5 bases, leaving 19 bases between the germline ends. This CDR3 has 14 amino acids. CDR1 is GTSNPN and CDR2 is SVGIG in the germline V gene (reference sequence). The CDR3 DNA follows: TGTGCCTCTACGATGCGGGCCCAGTTAGATACGCAGTATTTT. This sequence encodes CASTMRAQLDTQYF. The full variable domain, with the rest looked up from reference TRBV30 and TRBJ2-3, is SQTIHQWPATLVQPVGSPLSLECTVEGTSNPNLYWYRQAAGRGLQLLFYSVGIGQISSEVPQNLSASRPQDRQFILSSKKLLLSDSGFYLCASTMRAQLDTQYFGPGTRLTVL.

The table lists this clonotype with many counts. V gene TRBV19 combines with J gene TRBJ2-2; D might be TRBD1 (6 bases). The germline V gene encodes CDR1 LNHDA and CDR2 SQIVND (reference sequence). V was clipped by 1 base and J by 3 bases, with 6 bases between them. The CDR3 has 14 residues. The CDR3 DNA reads TGTGCCAGTAGTATAGGGACAGACACCGGGGAGCTGTTTTTT. This encodes CASSIGTDTGELFF. Combining the CDR3 with reference TRBV19 and TRBJ2-2 gives the whole variable domain DGGITQSPKYLFRKEGQNVTLSCEQNLNHDAMYWYRQDPGQGLRLIYYSQIVNDFQKGDIAEGYSVSREKKESFPLTVTSAQKNPTAFYLCASSIGTDTGELFFGEGSRLTVL.

Ten or more counts support this clonotype. V is TRBV7-9 and J is TRBJ2-2, with D possibly being TRBD1 (6 bases). Germline CDR1 reads SEHNR; CDR2 reads FQNEAQ (reference sequence). The ends were cut back, 3 bases at V and 1 base at J, with 9 bases in the middle. This CDR3 has 15 residues. CDR3 nucleotide sequence: TGTGCCAGCAGCTTCCCAGGGGAGAACACCGGGGAGCTGTTTTTT. Its translation: CASSFPGENTGELFF.

V is TRBV5-6 and J is TRBJ1-1; D is uncertain. In germline, CDR1 is SGHDT, CDR2 YYEEEE. The V end lost 6 bases, the J end lost 5 bases, and 17 bases lay between the germline ends. The CDR3 totals 14 residues. The CDR3 protein is CASNERLGVTEAFF. In DNA form, the CDR3 reads TGTGCCAGCAACGAACGGTTGGGCGTTACTGAAGCTTTCTTT.

Ten or more counts support this clonotype. The J gene is TRBJ2-2, the V gene TRBV7-9, with TRBD2 matching 9 bases. This CDR3 is 17 amino acids long. The J segment lost 0 bases and the V segment lost 5 bases, leaving 7 bases of the junction unmatched. From germline, CDR1 is SEHNR and CDR2 FQNEAQ (reference sequence). DNA of the CDR3: TGTGCCAGCAGCCGCGGGGGGGCGGAAGCGAACACCGGGGAGCTGTTTTTT. Translation: CASSRGGAEANTGELFF.

This clonotype was seen repeatedly, ten times or more. This sequence joins TRBV7-6 and TRBJ2-7; D remains ambiguous. Germline V gene lookup returns CDR1 SGHVS and CDR2 FNYEAQ. V lost 0 bases, J lost 5 bases, and 11 bases lay in between. The CDR3 contains 14 residues. This CDR3 is CASSLAAGWDEQYF. Written as DNA, the CDR3 is TGTGCCAGCAGCTTAGCCGCAGGATGGGACGAGCAGTACTTC.

This clonotype qualifies as medium-sized. The genes are TRBV28 and TRBJ2-4; a possible D gene is TRBD2 (7 bases). The CDR3 loop spans 14 amino acids. Germline assignment: CDR1 MDHEN and CDR2 SYDVKM. Trimming left V 5 bases short and J 2 bases short, with 10 bases between. Here the CDR3 DNA reads TGTGCCAGCAGTACAGGGACTACCAAAAACATTCAGTACTTC. It is translated as CASSTGTTKNIQYF. Full variable domain (remainder filled in from reference TRBV28 and TRBJ2-4): DVKVTQSSRYLVKRTGEKVFLECVQDMDHENMFWYRQDPGLGLRLIYFSYDVKMKEKGDIPEGYSVSREKKERFSLILESASTNQTSMYLCASSTGTTKNIQYFGAGTRLSVL.

This clonotype was counted many times. The chain uses TRBV12-5 and TRBJ2-3, with D unclear. V was clipped by 5 bases and J by 6 bases, with 12 bases between them. Germline CDR1 and CDR2: LGHNT and FRNRAP. The CDR3 sequence is 13 residues long. CDR3 sequence: CASGPSNWDTQYF. CDR3 nucleotide sequence: TGTGCTAGTGGTCCAAGTAACTGGGATACGCAGTATTTT.

This clonotype was seen ten or more times. J is TRBJ2-3 and V is TRBV5-4, with D possibly matching TRBD2 (7 bases). This CDR3 has 16 amino acids. V gave up 10 bases and J gave up 6 bases, with 27 bases separating them. Per germline, CDR1 SGHNT and CDR2 YYREEE (reference sequence). In nucleotides, the CDR3 is TGTGCCCCGAGAAGGATGGGGGGGCAGGGTACGGATACGCAGTATTTT. Amino acid sequence: CAPRRMGGQGTDTQYF.

V usage is TRBV29-1 and J usage is TRBJ2-7; 7 bases are shared with TRBD2. The V gene's germline CDR1 is SQVTM and CDR2 ANQGSEA. The CDR3 has 12 amino acids. The junction had 2 bases not matched to a gene; V was cut back by 3 bases and J by 3 bases. The CDR3: CSVETSSYEQYF. CDR3 DNA sequence: TGCAGCGTTGAGACTAGCAGCTACGAGCAGTACTTC.

This clonotype showed up many times. The rearrangement uses TRBV7-9 and TRBJ2-7, with a weak D call TRBD1 (6 bases). Germline lookup yields CDR1 SEHNR and CDR2 FQNEAQ (reference sequence). Between the trimmed V and J ends, which lost 4 bases and 3 bases, there was a span of 16 bases. CDR3 length: 15 amino acids. CDR3 sequence: CASSSVTGFSYEQYF. In DNA form, the CDR3 reads TGTGCCAGCAGCTCCGTTACAGGGTTTAGCTACGAGCAGTACTTC.

There are many counts of this clonotype. The chain employs TRBV19 and TRBJ2-2; D is ambiguous. The CDR3 is made up of 12 amino acids. Trimming removed 2 bases from V and 4 bases from J, with 2 bases in between. The germline V gene has CDR1 LNHDA and CDR2 SQIVND (reference sequence). CDR3 region: CASSIFTGELFF. Written as DNA, the CDR3 is TGTGCCAGTAGTATATTCACCGGGGAGCTGTTTTTT.